Below, one T cell receptor beta chain is given with its context. Its antigen remains unidentified. The sample is drawn from a study of Graves' ophthalmopathy and Graves' hyperthyroidism. Study-wide results and limits: A majority of expanded thyroid clonotypes exceeding 0.001 frequency were likewise present in blood.

Ophthalmopathy in the donors was of moderate-to-severe activity, with CAS ≥3, NOSPECS ≥4 and duration under 3 months. RNA served as the template for amplifying TCR beta CDR3 regions. RT-PCR in the first round used HTBI primers; a second-round multiplex PCR followed. Using its own MiXCR run on the multiplex PCR reads, TCRdb lists one record per CDR3 protein. The sample includes about 740,000 distinct CDR3 sequences, roughly two fifths seen only once; the top ten take 44%. This TCR was sampled from an adult man with Graves' ophthalmopathy. Material: peripheral blood.

The CDR3 loop reads CASSGETQYYGYTF. The DNA for the CDR3 is TGTGCCAGCAGCGGAGAGACCCAGTACTATGGCTACACCTTC. The rearrangement joins TRBV7-9 to TRBJ1-2; no definite D call. The CDR3 covers 14 residues. The V and J ends lost 5 bases and 3 bases respectively, with 13 bases between them. The germline V gene has CDR1 SEHNR and CDR2 FQNEAQ (reference sequence).